The clone carrying this T cell receptor (beta chain) came up a few times. The antigen is unknown. These data originate in a study of CD8 T cells in ankylosing spondylitis. With molecular barcodes, quantitative 5'-RACE was used to make the TCR beta libraries. TCRdb analysed the 5' RACE reads with MiXCR anew, one entry per CDR3 protein. The table shows about 90,000 distinct CDR3 sequences, with around 30% occurring only once. Overall study findings and caveats: Peripheral blood held disease-linked clones only at relatively low frequency, and these were CD8+. Made up of about eight highly homologous variants, a TCR beta motif appeared characteristic of ankylosing spondylitis blood. There was reportedly significant enrichment of clones that were disease-linked in matched ankylosing spondylitis synovial fluid.

This TCR derives from a male donor with ankylosing spondylitis or in good health (not recorded which). The sample comprised blood, either unsorted or a sorted T cell fraction (not recorded which).

The CDR3 reads CASSWGPGVNEQFF. CDR3 bases: TGTGCCAGCAGTTGGGGGCCAGGGGTCAATGAGCAGTTCTTC. The V call is TRBV28, the J call TRBJ2-1; tentatively, D is TRBD1 (6 bases). The CDR3 has 14 amino acids. Germline V gene sequence: CDR1 MDHEN, CDR2 SYDVKM. V lost 4 bases and J 6 bases, leaving 13 bases between the germline ends.